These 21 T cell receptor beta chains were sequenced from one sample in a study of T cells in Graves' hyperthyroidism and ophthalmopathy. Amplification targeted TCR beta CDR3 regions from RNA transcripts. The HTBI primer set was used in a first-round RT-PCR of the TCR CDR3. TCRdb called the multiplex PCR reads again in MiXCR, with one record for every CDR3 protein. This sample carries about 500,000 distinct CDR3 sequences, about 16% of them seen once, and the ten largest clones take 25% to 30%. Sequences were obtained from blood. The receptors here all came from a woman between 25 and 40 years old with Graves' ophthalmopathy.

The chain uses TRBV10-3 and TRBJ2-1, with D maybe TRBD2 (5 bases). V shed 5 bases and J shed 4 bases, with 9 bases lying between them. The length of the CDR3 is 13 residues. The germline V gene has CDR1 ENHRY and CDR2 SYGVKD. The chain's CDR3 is CAISPPGYNEQFF. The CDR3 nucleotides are TGTGCCATCAGTCCCCCGGGGTACAATGAGCAGTTCTTC.

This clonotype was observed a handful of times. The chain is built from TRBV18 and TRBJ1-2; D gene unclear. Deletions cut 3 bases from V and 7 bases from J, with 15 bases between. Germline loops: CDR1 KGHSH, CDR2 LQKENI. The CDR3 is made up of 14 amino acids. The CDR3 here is CASSPGQLESGYTF. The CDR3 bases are TGTGCCAGCTCACCTGGGCAGCTTGAGTCTGGCTACACCTTC. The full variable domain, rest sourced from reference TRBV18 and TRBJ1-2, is NAGVMQNPRHLVRRRGQEARLRCSPMKGHSHVYWYRQLPEEGLKFMVYLQKENIIDESGMPKERFSAEFPKEGPSILRIQQVVRGDSAAYFCASSPGQLESGYTFGSGTRLTVV.

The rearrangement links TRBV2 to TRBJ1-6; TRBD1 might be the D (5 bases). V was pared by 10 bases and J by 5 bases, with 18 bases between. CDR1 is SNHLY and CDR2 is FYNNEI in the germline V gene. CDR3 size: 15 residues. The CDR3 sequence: CATIPGTGNNSPLHF. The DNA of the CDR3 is TGTGCCACGATCCCCGGGACGGGTAATAATTCACCCCTCCACTTT.

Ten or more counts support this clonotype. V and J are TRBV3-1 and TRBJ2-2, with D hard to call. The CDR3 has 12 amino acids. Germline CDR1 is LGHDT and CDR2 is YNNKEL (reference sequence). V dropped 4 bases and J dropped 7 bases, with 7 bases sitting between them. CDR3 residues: CASSLIGGELFF. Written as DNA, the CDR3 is TGTGCCAGCAGCCTAATCGGCGGGGAGCTGTTTTTT.

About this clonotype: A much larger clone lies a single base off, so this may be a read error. CDR3 in DNA: TGCGCCAGCAGCTTCACGGGACACCTAAACAATGAGCAGTTCTTC. Protein: CASSFTGHLNNEQFF. The V gene is TRBV5-1, the J gene TRBJ2-1; tentative D call: TRBD1 (6 bases). The germline gives CDR1 SGHRS, CDR2 YFSETQ. The germline V and J ends were trimmed by 2 bases and 5 bases, with 14 bases remaining between them. CDR3 length equals 15 residues.

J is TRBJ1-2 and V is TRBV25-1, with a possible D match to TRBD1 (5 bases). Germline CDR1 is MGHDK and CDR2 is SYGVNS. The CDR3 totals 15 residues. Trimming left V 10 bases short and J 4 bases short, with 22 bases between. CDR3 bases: TGTGCCACCTCCCGGGACCCCCTTTCGAGCTATGGCTACACCTTC. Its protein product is CATSRDPLSSYGYTF.

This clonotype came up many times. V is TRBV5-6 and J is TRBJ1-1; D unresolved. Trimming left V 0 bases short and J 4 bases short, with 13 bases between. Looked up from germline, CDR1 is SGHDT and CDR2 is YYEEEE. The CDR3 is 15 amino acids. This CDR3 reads CASSLVAAKGTEAFF. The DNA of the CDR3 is TGTGCCAGCAGCTTGGTGGCGGCCAAGGGCACTGAAGCTTTCTTT.

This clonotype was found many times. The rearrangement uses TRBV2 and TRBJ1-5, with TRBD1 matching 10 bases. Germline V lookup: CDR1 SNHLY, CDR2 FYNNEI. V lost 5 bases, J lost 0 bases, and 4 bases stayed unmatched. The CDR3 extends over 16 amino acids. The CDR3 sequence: CASSRTGGYSNQPQHF. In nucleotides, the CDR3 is TGTGCCAGCAGTCGGACAGGGGGGTATAGCAATCAGCCCCAGCATTTT.

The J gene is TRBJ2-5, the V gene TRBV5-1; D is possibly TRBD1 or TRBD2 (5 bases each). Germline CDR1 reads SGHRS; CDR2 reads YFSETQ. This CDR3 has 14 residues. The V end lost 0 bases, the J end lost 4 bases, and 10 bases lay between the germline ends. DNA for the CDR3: TGCGCCAGCAGCTTGGGACAGAGGGCAGAGACCCAGTACTTC. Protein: CASSLGQRAETQYF.

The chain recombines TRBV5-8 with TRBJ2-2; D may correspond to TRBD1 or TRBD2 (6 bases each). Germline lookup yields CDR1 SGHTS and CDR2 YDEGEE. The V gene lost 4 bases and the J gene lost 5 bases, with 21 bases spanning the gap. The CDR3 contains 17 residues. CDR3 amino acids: CASSPLLRGGGTGELFF. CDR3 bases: TGTGCCAGCAGCCCGCTACTCAGGGGAGGTGGAACCGGGGAGCTGTTTTTT.

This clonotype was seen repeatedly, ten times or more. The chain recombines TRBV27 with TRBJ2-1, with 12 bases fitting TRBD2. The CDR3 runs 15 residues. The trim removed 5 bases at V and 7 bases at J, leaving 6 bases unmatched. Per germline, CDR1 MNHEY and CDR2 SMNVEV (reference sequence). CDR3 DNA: TGTGCCAGCAGTCCCCTAGCGGGAGGGTTAAATGAGCAGTTCTTC. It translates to CASSPLAGGLNEQFF.

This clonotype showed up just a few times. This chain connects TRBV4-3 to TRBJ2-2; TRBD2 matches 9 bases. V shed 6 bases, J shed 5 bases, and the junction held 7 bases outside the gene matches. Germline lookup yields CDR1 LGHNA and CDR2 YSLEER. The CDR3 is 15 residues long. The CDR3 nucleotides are TGCGCCAGCAGTCAGACTAGCGGCTTTACCGGGGAGCTGTTTTTT. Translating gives CASSQTSGFTGELFF.

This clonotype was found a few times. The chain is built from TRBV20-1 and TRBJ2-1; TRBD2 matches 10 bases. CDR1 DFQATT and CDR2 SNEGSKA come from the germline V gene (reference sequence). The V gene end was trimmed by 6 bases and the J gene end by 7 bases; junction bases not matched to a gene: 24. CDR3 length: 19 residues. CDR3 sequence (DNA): TGCAGTGCCCGCACGGACTCTATTCTAGCGGGAGAATTGCTAAATGAGCAGTTCTTC. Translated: CSARTDSILAGELLNEQFF.

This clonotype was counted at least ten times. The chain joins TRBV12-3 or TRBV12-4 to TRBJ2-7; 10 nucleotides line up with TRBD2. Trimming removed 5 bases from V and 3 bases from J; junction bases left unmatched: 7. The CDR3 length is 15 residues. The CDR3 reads CASSPGLATLYEQYF. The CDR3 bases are TGTGCCAGCAGTCCGGGACTAGCGACCCTCTACGAGCAGTACTTC.

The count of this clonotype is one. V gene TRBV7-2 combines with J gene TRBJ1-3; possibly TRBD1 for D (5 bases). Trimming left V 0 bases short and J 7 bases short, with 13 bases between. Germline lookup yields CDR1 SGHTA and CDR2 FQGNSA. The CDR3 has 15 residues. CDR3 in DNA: TGTGCCAGCAGCTTAGCGATGGGGGTGCAGAACACCATATATTTT. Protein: CASSLAMGVQNTIYF.

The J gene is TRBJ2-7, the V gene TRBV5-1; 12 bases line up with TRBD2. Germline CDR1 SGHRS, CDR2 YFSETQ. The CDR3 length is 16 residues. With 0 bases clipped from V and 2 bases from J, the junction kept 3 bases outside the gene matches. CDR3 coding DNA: TGCGCCAGCAGCTTGGAGGCTAGCGGGAGGGCCTACGAGCAGTACTTC. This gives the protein CASSLEASGRAYEQYF.

This CDR3 is CASSVWGIELVHEQYF. CDR3 DNA: TGTGCCAGCAGCGTGTGGGGGATAGAGCTAGTCCACGAGCAGTACTTC. The chain uses TRBV9 and TRBJ2-7; perhaps D is TRBD1 or TRBD2 (5 bases each). V lost 2 bases and J lost 5, with 20 bases in between. The length of the CDR3 is 16 residues. Per germline, CDR1 SGDLS and CDR2 YYNGEE.

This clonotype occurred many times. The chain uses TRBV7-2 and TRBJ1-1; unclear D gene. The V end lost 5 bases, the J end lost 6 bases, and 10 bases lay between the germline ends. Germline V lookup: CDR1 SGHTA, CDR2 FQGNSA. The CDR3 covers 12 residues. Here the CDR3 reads CASSPDYPEAFF. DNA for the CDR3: TGTGCCAGCAGCCCGGACTATCCTGAAGCTTTCTTT.

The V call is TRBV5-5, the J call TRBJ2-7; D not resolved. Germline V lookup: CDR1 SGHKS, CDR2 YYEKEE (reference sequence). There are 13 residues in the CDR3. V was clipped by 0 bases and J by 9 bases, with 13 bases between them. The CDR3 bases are TGTGCCAGCAGCTTGGGGTTAGGTCAAGGGCAGTACTTC. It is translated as CASSLGLGQGQYF. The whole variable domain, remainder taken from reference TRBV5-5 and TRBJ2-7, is DAGVTQSPTHLIKTRGQQVTLRCSPISGHKSVSWYQQVLGQGPQFIFQYYEKEERGRGNFPDRFSARQFPNYSSELNVNALLLGDSALYLCASSLGLGQGQYFGPGTRLTVT.

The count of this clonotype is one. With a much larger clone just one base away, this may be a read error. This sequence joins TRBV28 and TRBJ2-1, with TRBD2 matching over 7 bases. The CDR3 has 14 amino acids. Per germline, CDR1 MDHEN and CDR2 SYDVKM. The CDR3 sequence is CDGRRAGEGNEQFF. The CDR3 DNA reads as TGTGACGGCCGGCGGGCGGGAGAAGGAAATGAGCAGTTCTTC.

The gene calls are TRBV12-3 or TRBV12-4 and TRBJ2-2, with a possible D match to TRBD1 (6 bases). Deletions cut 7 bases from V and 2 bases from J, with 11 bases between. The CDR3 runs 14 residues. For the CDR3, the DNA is TGTGCCAGCACGTCGGACAGTAACACCGGGGAGCTGTTTTTT. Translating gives CASTSDSNTGELFF.